The source of this TCR beta chain is a study of shared clonotypes between healthy human individuals. Looking at the study overall: Researchers assigned three CD4 naive, three CD4 memory, two CD8 naive and one CD8 memory plate to each donor.

Per germline, CDR1 MNHEY and CDR2 SMNVEV (reference sequence). This CDR3 is built from 14 residues. J was trimmed by 4 bases and V by 5 bases; bases with no gene match: 6. DNA at around 210 ng, tens of thousands of T cell genomes, went into sorted-subset replicate PCRs. The protocol was immunoSEQ multiplex PCR, while the TCRdb copy is restricted to in-frame clones and leaves out a portion. This sample yields fewer than 1.8 million clones, of which around 98.5% are seen a single time; approximately 0.38% belongs to the top ten. The donors were all Caucasian adults (living in Nashville, Tennessee). The receptor comes from a man aged 30-40 years in good health. Sequencing was carried out using naive CD4+ T cells sorted from blood. The subset here: CD45RA+ positively selected. This chain connects TRBV27 to TRBJ2-5; 8 bases line up with TRBD1. The CDR3 DNA follows: TGTGCCAGCAGTAAAAGGACAGGGTTAGAGACCCAGTACTTC. Residues: CASSKRTGLETQYF.